The TCR beta chain described here comes from a study of shared clonotypes between healthy human individuals. The CDR3 runs to 13 residues. The V and J ends lost 3 bases and 5 bases respectively, with 10 bases between them. CDR1 and CDR2 from the germline V gene are LNHNV and YYDKDF (reference sequence). Those who donated were healthy HIV-negative adults, with no recent acute infections or vaccinations reported. The study's findings and limits: Having only a few donors restricted how much genetic and exposure-history diversity was captured. Sampling covered blood only; tissue repertoires likely differ.

Some clones are missing from TCRdb's copy, which holds only in-frame ones; the method was immunoSEQ multiplex PCR. The sample contains some 500,000 clones, roughly four fifths of which appear only once. Comments on this clone: Its antigen is currently unknown.

V gene TRBV15 combines with J gene TRBJ2-5; possibly TRBD1 or TRBD2 for D (6 bases each). The clonotype comes from a middle-aged woman in good health. Some clones in this sample may be carry-over from other donors' samples. What was sequenced was PBMCs. The CDR3 reads CATSRGGGETQYF. Written as DNA, the CDR3 is TGTGCCACCAGCAGGGGGGGCGGGGAGACCCAGTACTTC. The full variable domain, its missing parts supplied by reference TRBV15 and TRBJ2-5, is DAMVIQNPRYQVTQFGKPVTLSCSQTLNHNVMYWYQQKSSQAPKLLFHYYDKDFNNEADTPDNFQSRRPNTSFCFLDIRSPGLGDTAMYLCATSRGGGETQYFGPGTRLLVL.